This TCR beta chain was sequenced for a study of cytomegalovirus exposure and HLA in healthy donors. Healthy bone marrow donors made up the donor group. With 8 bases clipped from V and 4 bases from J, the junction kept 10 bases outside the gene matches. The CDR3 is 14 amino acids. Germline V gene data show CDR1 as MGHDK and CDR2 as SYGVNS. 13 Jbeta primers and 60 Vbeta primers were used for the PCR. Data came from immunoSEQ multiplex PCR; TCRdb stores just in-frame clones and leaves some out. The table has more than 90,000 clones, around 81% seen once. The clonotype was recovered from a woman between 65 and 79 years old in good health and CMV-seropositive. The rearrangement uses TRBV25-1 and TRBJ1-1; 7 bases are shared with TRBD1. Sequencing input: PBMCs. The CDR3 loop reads CASFHRGESTEAFF. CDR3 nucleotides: TGTGCCAGCTTCCACAGGGGTGAGAGCACTGAAGCTTTCTTT.